This is a list of T cell receptor beta chains from one sample in a study of T cells in Graves' hyperthyroidism and ophthalmopathy. TCRdb reanalysed the multiplex PCR reads using MiXCR and keeps one entry per CDR3 protein. Of around 690,000 distinct CDR3 sequences in the sample, less than 25% are singletons; the top ten hold 30% to 40%. Sequencing was carried out using blood. These receptors originate from a man aged 25-45 years with Graves' ophthalmopathy. Both conserved end residues are part of each CDR3. The D gene is left open where the match is weak. Not all rows give a size; the values are once, few, many and, for expanded clones, a class.

.,TRBV6-1,.,TRBJ1-2,CASSHNTALNYGYTF,TGTGCCAGCAGTCACAACACAGCACTCAACTATGGCTACACCTTC
.,TRBV27,.,TRBJ1-2,CASRDREDYGYTF,TGTGCCAGCAGGGATAGGGAGGACTATGGCTACACCTTC
few,TRBV20-1,.,TRBJ2-2,CSARAVNTGELFF,TGCAGTGCTAGAGCAGTTAACACCGGGGAGCTGTTTTTT
many,TRBV5-1,.,TRBJ2-7,CASSIGTRDYEQYF,TGCGCCAGCAGCATAGGAACCAGAGACTACGAGCAGTACTTC
few,TRBV30,.,TRBJ2-7,CAWSVQVYSYEQYF,TGTGCCTGGAGTGTACAGGTCTACTCCTACGAGCAGTACTTC
.,TRBV10-3,TRBD1,TRBJ1-2,CAISERQGTNYGYTF,TGTGCCATCAGTGAGAGACAGGGAACTAACTATGGCTACACCTTC
few,TRBV29-1,.,TRBJ2-7,CSAEAGTTNYEQYF,TGCAGCGCCGAGGCCGGGACAACGAACTACGAGCAGTACTTC
.,TRBV19,TRBD2,TRBJ2-1,CASNPGTSGNNEQFF,TGTGCCAGTAATCCAGGCACTAGCGGGAACAATGAGCAGTTCTTC
few,TRBV29-1,TRBD2,TRBJ2-1,CSVSIAGDEQFF,TGCAGCGTTTCGATAGCGGGCGATGAGCAGTTCTTC
.,TRBV7-9,TRBD2,TRBJ2-7,CASSPPSGEGIYEQYF,TGTGCCAGCAGCCCTCCTAGCGGAGAGGGGATCTACGAGCAGTACTTC
few,TRBV20-1,TRBD1,TRBJ2-1,CSANRQGAGNEQFF,TGCAGTGCTAATAGGCAGGGGGCGGGGAATGAGCAGTTCTTC
few,TRBV15,.,TRBJ1-5,CATSRDQGPNQPQHF,TGTGCCACCAGCAGGGATCAGGGGCCTAATCAGCCCCAGCATTTT
many,TRBV28,TRBD2,TRBJ2-1,CASSLASGGSYNEQFF,TGTGCCAGCAGTTTAGCTAGCGGGGGGTCCTACAATGAGCAGTTCTTC
once,TRBV30,TRBD2,TRBJ2-7,CAWRGGRTREQYF,TGTGCCTGGAGAGGCGGGAGGACGCGTGAGCAGTACTTC
many,TRBV20-1,.,TRBJ2-1,CSAIVGAGYNEQFF,TGCAGTGCCATCGTCGGGGCGGGGTACAATGAGCAGTTCTTC
.,TRBV11-2,.,TRBJ1-4,CASSPQGLANEKLFF,TGTGCCAGCAGCCCCCAGGGTTTGGCTAATGAAAAACTGTTTTTT
few,TRBV13,.,TRBJ2-7,CASSVGVGYEQYF,TGTGCCAGCAGCGTCGGGGTCGGCTACGAGCAGTACTTC
.,TRBV15,.,TRBJ2-4,CATSRGGELDKNIQYF,TGTGCCACCAGCAGAGGAGGGGAGCTAGACAAAAACATTCAGTACTTC
.,TRBV7-2,TRBD1,TRBJ1-5,CASSARGTGAYSNQPQHF,TGTGCCAGCAGCGCGAGGGGGACAGGGGCTTATAGCAATCAGCCCCAGCATTTT
many,TRBV6-1,.,TRBJ1-1,CASSYSGTPNTEAFF,TGTGCCAGCAGTTATTCCGGGACTCCGAACACTGAAGCTTTCTTT
.,TRBV4-1,.,TRBJ1-5,CASSQTGGGSQPQHF,TGCGCCAGCAGTCAGACGGGCGGCGGTAGTCAGCCCCAGCATTTT
.,TRBV20-1,TRBD1,TRBJ2-7,CSASEGAADYEQYF,TGCAGTGCGTCAGAGGGGGCAGCCGACTACGAGCAGTACTTC
few,TRBV20-1,.,TRBJ2-7,CSARGLADLREQYF,TGCAGTGCTAGAGGTCTCGCCGACCTCCGCGAGCAGTACTTC
.,TRBV5-5,.,TRBJ2-1,CASTPGASYNEQFF,TGTGCCAGCACCCCCGGCGCCTCCTACAATGAGCAGTTCTTC
once,TRBV2,.,TRBJ2-1,CASSSRTSNEQFF,TGTGCCAGCAGTTCCCGCACTAGCAATGAGCAGTTCTTC
.,TRBV29-1,TRBD1,TRBJ2-3,CSVNRDRAQTDTQYF,TGCAGCGTTAACCGGGACAGGGCCCAGACAGATACGCAGTATTTT
.,TRBV11-2,.,TRBJ1-3,CASSLAFLGNTIYF,TGTGCCAGCAGCTTAGCTTTTCTTGGGAACACCATATATTTT
.,TRBV20-1,.,TRBJ1-5,CSAREEGPQPQHF,TGCAGTGCTAGAGAGGAGGGCCCTCAGCCCCAGCATTTT
.,TRBV20-1,TRBD1,TRBJ2-3,CSARGPGQGYVDTQYF,TGCAGTGCTAGAGGGCCGGGACAGGGATATGTAGATACGCAGTATTTT
.,TRBV12-3/TRBV12-4,TRBD2,TRBJ2-5,CASSKPGTSGVQETQYF,TGTGCCAGCAGTAAACCCGGGACTAGCGGGGTCCAAGAGACCCAGTACTTC
.,TRBV19,.,TRBJ2-2,CASSIDGSLSGELFF,TGTGCCAGTAGTATAGACGGGAGTCTGTCCGGGGAGCTGTTTTTT
.,TRBV27,TRBD2,TRBJ2-3,CASSLGRERDTQYF,TGTGCCAGCAGTTTGGGGCGGGAGCGAGATACGCAGTATTTT
many,TRBV20-1,TRBD2,TRBJ2-7,CSAISGTSYEQYF,TGCAGTGCTATTAGCGGGACCTCCTACGAGCAGTACTTC
few,TRBV18,.,TRBJ2-2,CASSPNPGPSTGELFF,TGTGCCAGCTCACCTAATCCGGGACCGAGCACCGGGGAGCTGTTTTTT
.,TRBV10-3,.,TRBJ1-6,CAISEITVGSPLHF,TGTGCCATCAGTGAGATAACAGTTGGCTCACCCCTCCACTTT
few,TRBV20-1,.,TRBJ1-3,CSAREGRRIAGNTIYF,TGCAGTGCTAGAGAAGGACGGAGGATTGCTGGAAACACCATATATTTT
.,TRBV28,TRBD1,TRBJ2-7,CASSSPGTGGPQSEQYF,TGTGCCAGCAGTTCCCCCGGGACAGGGGGCCCCCAATCCGAGCAGTACTTC
many,TRBV2,.,TRBJ2-1,CASSVLGNEQFF,TGTGCCAGCAGTGTTCTGGGGAATGAGCAGTTCTTC
many,TRBV11-2,TRBD1,TRBJ2-5,CASSLATGTGGETQYF,TGTGCCAGCAGCTTGGCCACCGGGACAGGGGGGGAGACCCAGTACTTC